The rows below give T cell receptor beta chains drawn from one sample of a study of T cells after yellow fever vaccination. TCRdb called the 5' RACE reads again in MiXCR, with one record for every CDR3 protein. The table includes approximately 550,000 distinct CDR3 sequences, 15% to 20% detected once. Sequenced material: PBMCs, taken 15 days after the yellow fever booster vaccination. These receptors all come from a man aged 25-45 years who received the YFV17D yellow fever vaccine. CDR3s include the opening cysteine and the closing phenylalanine or tryptophan. D genes are given only for firm matches. Only some rows state a clone size, as once, few, many or a class for expanded clones.

d_call: TRBD2
clone_size: -
v_call: TRBV29-1
j_call: TRBJ2-7
cdr3_aa: CSVTKAGGTYEQYF
cdr3_nt: TGCAGCGTTACCAAAGCGGGAGGGACCTACGAGCAGTACTTC

d_call: TRBD1
clone_size: -
v_call: TRBV7-8
j_call: TRBJ2-5
cdr3_aa: CASSLRQGFETQYF
cdr3_nt: TGTGCCAGCAGCTTAAGACAGGGGTTCGAGACCCAGTACTTC

d_call: -
clone_size: -
v_call: TRBV6-1
j_call: TRBJ2-6
cdr3_aa: CASSAGSPGANVLTF
cdr3_nt: TGTGCCAGCAGTGCAGGGTCCCCTGGGGCCAACGTCCTGACTTTC

d_call: TRBD2
clone_size: many
v_call: TRBV7-2
j_call: TRBJ2-3
cdr3_aa: CASSALAGGGTDTQYF
cdr3_nt: TGTGCCAGCAGCGCCCTAGCGGGAGGGGGCACAGATACGCAGTATTTT

d_call: TRBD2
clone_size: few
v_call: TRBV6-2/TRBV6-3
j_call: TRBJ2-1
cdr3_aa: CASSSQAGLAVNNEQFF
cdr3_nt: TGTGCCAGCAGTTCCCAAGCGGGACTAGCGGTTAACAATGAGCAGTTCTTC

d_call: TRBD2
clone_size: -
v_call: TRBV27
j_call: TRBJ2-7
cdr3_aa: CASSPRGLAGVDQYF
cdr3_nt: TGTGCCAGCAGTCCCCGGGGACTAGCGGGAGTCGATCAGTACTTC

d_call: -
clone_size: -
v_call: TRBV7-9
j_call: TRBJ1-1
cdr3_aa: CASSLAAGTTEAFF
cdr3_nt: TGTGCCAGCAGCTTAGCGGCAGGGACCACTGAAGCTTTCTTT

d_call: TRBD2
clone_size: -
v_call: TRBV20-1
j_call: TRBJ2-5
cdr3_aa: CSATTSGNGETQYF
cdr3_nt: TGCAGTGCCACAACGAGCGGGAACGGAGAGACCCAGTACTTC

d_call: -
clone_size: few
v_call: TRBV20-1
j_call: TRBJ1-3
cdr3_aa: CSAHREETRLSGNTIYF
cdr3_nt: TGCAGTGCCCACAGAGAGGAGACTCGCCTCTCTGGAAACACCATATATTTT

d_call: -
clone_size: few
v_call: TRBV11-3
j_call: TRBJ2-1
cdr3_aa: CASSLDRALYNEQFF
cdr3_nt: TGTGCCAGCAGCTTAGATCGGGCCTTATACAATGAGCAGTTCTTC

d_call: -
clone_size: few
v_call: TRBV27
j_call: TRBJ1-4
cdr3_aa: CASSLVWRPGREKLFF
cdr3_nt: TGTGCCAGCAGTTTAGTGTGGAGGCCAGGACGGGAAAAACTGTTTTTT

d_call: -
clone_size: few
v_call: TRBV14
j_call: TRBJ2-2
cdr3_aa: CASSRPGVNTGELFF
cdr3_nt: TGTGCCAGCAGCCGTCCGGGGGTGAACACCGGGGAGCTGTTTTTT

d_call: TRBD2
clone_size: few
v_call: TRBV7-9
j_call: TRBJ2-7
cdr3_aa: CASSSAGGLGEQYF
cdr3_nt: TGTGCCAGCAGCTCAGCGGGGGGGCTTGGGGAGCAGTACTTC

d_call: TRBD2
clone_size: -
v_call: TRBV7-8
j_call: TRBJ2-1
cdr3_aa: CASSASGRHEQFF
cdr3_nt: TGTGCCAGCAGTGCTAGCGGGAGGCATGAGCAGTTCTTC

d_call: -
clone_size: -
v_call: TRBV5-1
j_call: TRBJ2-3
cdr3_aa: CASSLVGRLARDTQYF
cdr3_nt: TGCGCCAGCAGCTTGGTTGGGCGGCTAGCGCGAGATACGCAGTATTTT

d_call: -
clone_size: few
v_call: TRBV7-2
j_call: TRBJ2-2
cdr3_aa: CASSLGSGAIGELFF
cdr3_nt: TGTGCCAGCAGCTTAGGTAGCGGTGCCATCGGGGAGCTGTTTTTT

d_call: -
clone_size: -
v_call: TRBV20-1
j_call: TRBJ2-5
cdr3_aa: CSARSQQETQYF
cdr3_nt: TGCAGTGCTAGGTCCCAACAAGAGACCCAGTACTTC

d_call: -
clone_size: -
v_call: TRBV6-2/TRBV6-3
j_call: TRBJ2-6
cdr3_aa: CASSLGTRLTF
cdr3_nt: TGTGCCAGCAGTCTAGGGACGCGGCTGACTTTC

d_call: -
clone_size: few
v_call: TRBV5-1
j_call: TRBJ1-1
cdr3_aa: CASSSWGNTEAFF
cdr3_nt: TGCGCCAGCAGCTCCTGGGGGAACACTGAAGCTTTCTTT

d_call: -
clone_size: -
v_call: TRBV5-1
j_call: TRBJ2-1
cdr3_aa: CASSLGVSGPEQFF
cdr3_nt: TGCGCCAGCAGCTTGGGAGTGTCGGGTCCTGAGCAGTTCTTC

d_call: TRBD2
clone_size: few
v_call: TRBV2
j_call: TRBJ2-7
cdr3_aa: CASSVGSGNEQYF
cdr3_nt: TGTGCCAGCAGTGTTGGTAGCGGGAATGAGCAGTACTTC

d_call: -
clone_size: -
v_call: TRBV5-1
j_call: TRBJ2-2
cdr3_aa: CASRPTGHGELFF
cdr3_nt: TGCGCCAGCAGACCTACAGGACACGGGGAGCTGTTTTTT

d_call: TRBD2
clone_size: -
v_call: TRBV18
j_call: TRBJ2-3
cdr3_aa: CASSPRGLAASTDTQYF
cdr3_nt: TGTGCCAGCTCACCACGAGGACTAGCGGCTAGCACAGATACGCAGTATTTT

d_call: -
clone_size: -
v_call: TRBV6-5
j_call: TRBJ1-2
cdr3_aa: CASSYSNKMSYTF
cdr3_nt: TGTGCCAGCAGTTACTCGAATAAGATGAGCTACACCTTC

d_call: TRBD2
clone_size: few
v_call: TRBV6-2/TRBV6-3
j_call: TRBJ2-2
cdr3_aa: CASSYTSGRAGGELFF
cdr3_nt: TGTGCCAGCAGTTATACGAGCGGGAGGGCCGGCGGGGAGCTGTTTTTT

d_call: TRBD2
clone_size: few
v_call: TRBV29-1
j_call: TRBJ2-7
cdr3_aa: CSVGGSRTYEQYF
cdr3_nt: TGCAGCGTGGGCGGGAGCCGAACCTACGAGCAGTACTTC

d_call: -
clone_size: -
v_call: TRBV9
j_call: TRBJ2-3
cdr3_aa: CASSVEGVGRGTQYF
cdr3_nt: TGTGCCAGCAGCGTAGAAGGAGTTGGCCGAGGTACGCAGTATTTT

d_call: -
clone_size: -
v_call: TRBV6-2/TRBV6-3
j_call: TRBJ2-1
cdr3_aa: CASSYGPGYNEQFF
cdr3_nt: TGTGCCAGCAGTTATGGTCCAGGTTACAATGAGCAGTTCTTC

d_call: TRBD2
clone_size: -
v_call: TRBV5-4
j_call: TRBJ2-5
cdr3_aa: CASSPGSSGTETQYF
cdr3_nt: TGTGCCAGCAGCCCCGGGAGTAGCGGGACGGAGACCCAGTACTTC

d_call: -
clone_size: few
v_call: TRBV20-1
j_call: TRBJ2-1
cdr3_aa: CSASGLYEQFF
cdr3_nt: TGCAGTGCTAGTGGGCTGTACGAGCAGTTCTTC

d_call: TRBD2
clone_size: many
v_call: TRBV30
j_call: TRBJ2-5
cdr3_aa: CAWSFSGGETQYF
cdr3_nt: TGTGCCTGGAGTTTTTCCGGGGGGGAGACCCAGTACTTC

d_call: -
clone_size: -
v_call: TRBV20-1
j_call: TRBJ2-7
cdr3_aa: CSALEGETYEQYF
cdr3_nt: TGCAGTGCCCTAGAGGGGGAAACGTACGAGCAGTACTTC